Listed below are T cell receptor beta chains from one sample, sequenced in a study of blood T cell repertoires in COVID-19. The assay was immunoSEQ multiplex PCR, and TCRdb's table has in-frame clones only and misses some. Of about 220,000 clones detected, about 85% appear once; the ten largest clones hold 2.9%. The sequenced sample consisted of peripheral blood. These receptors all come from a man aged 50 to 60 who had recovered from COVID-19. CDR3s include the opening cysteine and the closing phenylalanine or tryptophan. Each record gives: CDR3 DNA, CDR3 protein, clone size, D gene, V gene, J gene. The D gene is left open where the match is weak. Clone size is not always given. Where it is, it says once, few, many or a class for expanded clones.

CDR3nt: TGTGCCAGTAGTTGGGGTCCGGACAGGGGCCTCGAGACCCAGTACTTC; CDR3aa: CASSWGPDRGLETQYF; abundance: once; d_gene: TRBD1; v_gene: TRBV19; j_gene: TRBJ2-5
CDR3nt: TGTGCCAGCAGCTTGGGCGTTACTAGCACAGATACGCAGTATTTT; CDR3aa: CASSLGVTSTDTQYF; abundance: -; d_gene: -; v_gene: TRBV7-9; j_gene: TRBJ2-3
CDR3nt: TGTGCCAGCAGCTTAAGCGAGAGCGGGGCCAACGTCCTGACTTTC; CDR3aa: CASSLSESGANVLTF; abundance: -; d_gene: -; v_gene: TRBV7-9; j_gene: TRBJ2-6
CDR3nt: TGTGCCAGCTCACTTAAGTCGGACACTGAAGCTTTCTTT; CDR3aa: CASSLKSDTEAFF; abundance: -; d_gene: -; v_gene: TRBV18; j_gene: TRBJ1-1
CDR3nt: TGTGCCAGCAGCTTAGATCGAGGGGAGCAGTACTTC; CDR3aa: CASSLDRGEQYF; abundance: -; d_gene: -; v_gene: TRBV11-2; j_gene: TRBJ2-7
CDR3nt: TGTGCCAGCAGCTCCATCGGACAGGGCGGCTACGAGCAGTACTTC; CDR3aa: CASSSIGQGGYEQYF; abundance: -; d_gene: TRBD1; v_gene: TRBV13; j_gene: TRBJ2-7
CDR3nt: TGTGCCAGCAGCCAAGAAGGAGGCAGTCGGGGCTATGGCTACACCTTC; CDR3aa: CASSQEGGSRGYGYTF; abundance: -; d_gene: -; v_gene: TRBV4-2; j_gene: TRBJ1-2
CDR3nt: TGCGCCAGCAGCCTATGGACAGGGAAGAGGTCCGAGACCCAGTACTTC; CDR3aa: CASSLWTGKRSETQYF; abundance: once; d_gene: TRBD1; v_gene: TRBV5-1; j_gene: TRBJ2-5
CDR3nt: TGTGCCAGCTCACCACGGGGGGTCCACGAGCAGTACTTC; CDR3aa: CASSPRGVHEQYF; abundance: -; d_gene: -; v_gene: TRBV18; j_gene: TRBJ2-7
CDR3nt: TGTGCCAGCAGTTTTTGGCAGGGGGCATTGACCGGGGAGCTGTTTTTT; CDR3aa: CASSFWQGALTGELFF; abundance: once; d_gene: TRBD1; v_gene: TRBV28; j_gene: TRBJ2-2
CDR3nt: TGTGCCAGCGGGGCGACTAGCGGGACGCCTACGCAGTATTTT; CDR3aa: CASGATSGTPTQYF; abundance: -; d_gene: TRBD2; v_gene: TRBV2; j_gene: TRBJ2-3
CDR3nt: TGTGCCAGCGCCTGGGACAGTAGCTCCTACGAGCAGTACTTC; CDR3aa: CASAWDSSSYEQYF; abundance: -; d_gene: TRBD1; v_gene: TRBV6-5; j_gene: TRBJ2-7
CDR3nt: TGTGCCCGCCTGCTCAACCAGGGATCTAACTATGGCTACACCTTC; CDR3aa: CARLLNQGSNYGYTF; abundance: once; d_gene: -; v_gene: TRBV2; j_gene: TRBJ1-2
CDR3nt: TGTGCCACCAGCAGAGATCGCCGTCCACTCGAGCAGTACTTC; CDR3aa: CATSRDRRPLEQYF; abundance: -; d_gene: -; v_gene: TRBV15; j_gene: TRBJ2-7
CDR3nt: TGTGCCAGCAGCCCGGGACAGGGGAAAGTGTTCGGCAATCAGCCCCAGCATTTT; CDR3aa: CASSPGQGKVFGNQPQHF; abundance: few; d_gene: TRBD1; v_gene: TRBV7-7; j_gene: TRBJ1-5
CDR3nt: TGTGCCAGTAGTTTAACGACTAGCGGGAGAGGGGAGACCCAGTACTTC; CDR3aa: CASSLTTSGRGETQYF; abundance: -; d_gene: TRBD2; v_gene: TRBV19; j_gene: TRBJ2-5
CDR3nt: TGTGCCAGCAGCTTAGCCCTATCCACAGGGGGCCAAGAGACCCAGTACTTC; CDR3aa: CASSLALSTGGQETQYF; abundance: few; d_gene: TRBD1; v_gene: TRBV7-9; j_gene: TRBJ2-5
CDR3nt: TGTGCCATCAGTGAGAACAGGGGCCCCTACGAGCAGTACTTC; CDR3aa: CAISENRGPYEQYF; abundance: -; d_gene: TRBD1; v_gene: TRBV10-3; j_gene: TRBJ2-7
CDR3nt: TGCGCCAGCAAGACAGGGGACGTTTTGGACACTGAAGCTTTCTTT; CDR3aa: CASKTGDVLDTEAFF; abundance: -; d_gene: TRBD1; v_gene: TRBV5-1; j_gene: TRBJ1-1
CDR3nt: TGTGCCACCAGTGACCCACCCCCCGGTGGTGAGCAGTTCTTC; CDR3aa: CATSDPPPGGEQFF; abundance: -; d_gene: -; v_gene: TRBV24-1; j_gene: TRBJ2-1
CDR3nt: TGTGCCAGCAGCCGGGAGGGCCCACGCGAGCAGTACTTC; CDR3aa: CASSREGPREQYF; abundance: -; d_gene: TRBD2; v_gene: TRBV27; j_gene: TRBJ2-7
CDR3nt: TGTGCCAGCACCGACAGGGGTAGCTTTGGCAATCAGCCCCAGCATTTT; CDR3aa: CASTDRGSFGNQPQHF; abundance: -; d_gene: TRBD1; v_gene: TRBV6-6; j_gene: TRBJ1-5
CDR3nt: TGTGCCAGTAGTGCCACGGGAGCTCCCTACCAAGAGACCCAGTACTTC; CDR3aa: CASSATGAPYQETQYF; abundance: -; d_gene: -; v_gene: TRBV19; j_gene: TRBJ2-5
CDR3nt: TGCGCCAGCAGCTTGCTACAGGGGAACACTGAAGCTTTCTTT; CDR3aa: CASSLLQGNTEAFF; abundance: -; d_gene: -; v_gene: TRBV5-1; j_gene: TRBJ1-1
CDR3nt: TGTGCCAGTAGTACAGGAGCGGGATCCTACAATGAGCAGTTCTTC; CDR3aa: CASSTGAGSYNEQFF; abundance: -; d_gene: TRBD2; v_gene: TRBV19; j_gene: TRBJ2-1
CDR3nt: TGTGCCAGCTCACCAACTAGCCAGGGCGGAACCGGGGAGCTGTTTTTT; CDR3aa: CASSPTSQGGTGELFF; abundance: once; d_gene: -; v_gene: TRBV18; j_gene: TRBJ2-2
CDR3nt: TGTGCCAGCAGCTTCATGGGGACAGCCAACACCGGGGAGCTGTTTTTT; CDR3aa: CASSFMGTANTGELFF; abundance: -; d_gene: TRBD1; v_gene: TRBV9; j_gene: TRBJ2-2
CDR3nt: TGTGCCTGGAGTGTACTAGGACCTACGAACACCGGGGAGCTGTTTTTT; CDR3aa: CAWSVLGPTNTGELFF; abundance: -; d_gene: -; v_gene: TRBV30; j_gene: TRBJ2-2
CDR3nt: TGTGCCAGCAGCCAAACAGGGATTTCGGGCACTGAAGCTTTCTTT; CDR3aa: CASSQTGISGTEAFF; abundance: -; d_gene: -; v_gene: TRBV5-8; j_gene: TRBJ1-1
CDR3nt: TGCAGCGTTGAACGGGAAGCGAACACTGAAGCTTTCTTT; CDR3aa: CSVEREANTEAFF; abundance: -; d_gene: -; v_gene: TRBV29-1; j_gene: TRBJ1-1
CDR3nt: TGTGCCAGCAGCGGGAGGCTAGGCCCCTACAATGAGCAGTTCTTC; CDR3aa: CASSGRLGPYNEQFF; abundance: -; d_gene: -; v_gene: TRBV5-6; j_gene: TRBJ2-1
CDR3nt: TGTGCCAGCAGCTTAGGAGGACTAGCGCCGCCCTACGAGCAGTACTTC; CDR3aa: CASSLGGLAPPYEQYF; abundance: -; d_gene: TRBD2; v_gene: TRBV7-2; j_gene: TRBJ2-7
CDR3nt: TGTGCCAGCTCACCAGACAGGACCAACTATGGCTACACCTTC; CDR3aa: CASSPDRTNYGYTF; abundance: few; d_gene: -; v_gene: TRBV18; j_gene: TRBJ1-2
CDR3nt: TGTGCCAGCAGTCCTACCGATGGTCAGCCCCAGCATTTT; CDR3aa: CASSPTDGQPQHF; abundance: -; d_gene: -; v_gene: TRBV2; j_gene: TRBJ1-5
CDR3nt: TGTGCCAGCTCACTCATACTATCGGGTCAAGAGACCCAGTACTTC; CDR3aa: CASSLILSGQETQYF; abundance: -; d_gene: -; v_gene: TRBV18; j_gene: TRBJ2-5
CDR3nt: TGTGCCACCAGCAGAGATCTCAGGGTAGATACGCAGTATTTT; CDR3aa: CATSRDLRVDTQYF; abundance: -; d_gene: -; v_gene: TRBV15; j_gene: TRBJ2-3
CDR3nt: TGTGCCAGCAGCGTATTTGCACTTTCAGATACGCAGTATTTT; CDR3aa: CASSVFALSDTQYF; abundance: -; d_gene: -; v_gene: TRBV9; j_gene: TRBJ2-3
CDR3nt: TGTGCCTGGGGGACTAGCGGGATGGGTACGCAGTATTTT; CDR3aa: CAWGTSGMGTQYF; abundance: -; d_gene: TRBD2; v_gene: TRBV30; j_gene: TRBJ2-3
CDR3nt: TGCGCCAGCCTCCCCGGCGGGAGAAACACCGGGGAGCTGTTTTTT; CDR3aa: CASLPGGRNTGELFF; abundance: -; d_gene: TRBD2; v_gene: TRBV5-1; j_gene: TRBJ2-2
CDR3nt: TGCAGCGTTGAAGATTTATCTCTCAGCTATGGCTACACCTTC; CDR3aa: CSVEDLSLSYGYTF; abundance: -; d_gene: -; v_gene: TRBV29-1; j_gene: TRBJ1-2
CDR3nt: TGTGCCAGCAGAAAAACTGACAGGCCATCCTACGAGCAGTACTTC; CDR3aa: CASRKTDRPSYEQYF; abundance: -; d_gene: -; v_gene: TRBV21-1; j_gene: TRBJ2-7
CDR3nt: TGTGCCAGCAGCCCTCTACTAGCACTTCCCTACGAGCAGTACTTC; CDR3aa: CASSPLLALPYEQYF; abundance: -; d_gene: -; v_gene: TRBV7-9; j_gene: TRBJ2-7
CDR3nt: TGTGCCTGGAGTGGCGTTAAGTCTTGGTGGAGATATGGCTACACCTTC; CDR3aa: CAWSGVKSWWRYGYTF; abundance: -; d_gene: -; v_gene: TRBV30; j_gene: TRBJ1-2
CDR3nt: TGTGCCAGCTCATCACAGGGGGCGGATGGCTACACCTTC; CDR3aa: CASSSQGADGYTF; abundance: -; d_gene: TRBD1; v_gene: TRBV18; j_gene: TRBJ1-2
CDR3nt: TGTGCCAGCAGCGTAGCGGGAGCAGATACGCAGTATTTT; CDR3aa: CASSVAGADTQYF; abundance: -; d_gene: -; v_gene: TRBV9; j_gene: TRBJ2-3
CDR3nt: TGTGCCAGTCGAGAACGACAGGGGCGCGGTGTGACCGGGGAGCTGTTTTTT; CDR3aa: CASRERQGRGVTGELFF; abundance: -; d_gene: TRBD1; v_gene: TRBV19; j_gene: TRBJ2-2